Shown below are 14 T cell receptor beta chains from a single sample sequenced in a study of response to subunit inactivated influenza vaccine. From the RT-PCR reads, TCRdb called clonotypes with MiXCR, one entry per CDR3 protein. The sample includes some 500,000 distinct CDR3 sequences, approximately 13% of them seen just once. This specimen was PBMCs from blood, taken 40 to 50 days after vaccination. The receptors here all came from a man between 50 and 59 years old who received an inactivated influenza vaccine.

A single count supports this clonotype. One end of the junction is discordant with germline, which a read error may explain. The chain recombines TRBV12-3 or TRBV12-4 with TRBJ2-3, with D possibly being TRBD2 (5 bases). This CDR3 has 14 amino acids. CDR3 protein: CASSLRVGRDMQYF. The CDR3 DNA sequence: TGTGCCAGCAGTTTACGAGTGGGGAGAGATATGCAGTATTTT.

The chain combines TRBV5-6 with TRBJ2-2; TRBD2 matches 14 bases. The CDR3 runs 17 residues. The germline CDR1 and CDR2 sequences are SGHDT and YYEEEE. The V gene end was trimmed by 3 bases and the J gene end by 3 bases; junction bases not matched to a gene: 4. In DNA, the CDR3 is TGTGCCAGCAGCTCCGGACTAGCGGGGGGTCACACCGGGGAGCTGTTTTTT. Protein product: CASSSGLAGGHTGELFF.

The chain has TRBV20-1 and TRBJ2-1, with D possibly matching TRBD2 (6 bases). The germline V and J ends were trimmed by 2 bases and 0 bases, with 11 bases remaining between them. Germline CDR1 and CDR2: DFQATT and SNEGSKA (reference sequence). This CDR3 comprises 15 residues. CDR3 nucleotide sequence: TGCAGTGCTAGAATGAGGCGGGGCTCCTACAATGAGCAGTTCTTC. This encodes CSARMRRGSYNEQFF.

At least ten counts were recorded for this clonotype. V is TRBV27 and J is TRBJ1-2; perhaps TRBD1 as D (5 bases). There are 14 residues in the CDR3. The V end was cut by 2 bases, the J end by 5 bases, with 12 bases between. Germline values: CDR1 MNHEY, CDR2 SMNVEV (reference sequence). In DNA form, the CDR3 reads TGTGCCAGCAGTTTACTGAGGGGTGGGTATGGCTACACCTTC. Protein product: CASSLLRGGYGYTF.

V gene TRBV7-9 combines with J gene TRBJ1-2; D is uncertain. There are 14 residues in the CDR3. V lost 4 bases, J lost 8 bases, and 17 bases lay in between. The germline V gene has CDR1 SEHNR and CDR2 FQNEAQ (reference sequence). CDR3 sequence (DNA): TGTGCCAGCAGCTCTTCGGACGGAATCGGAGGCTACACCTTC. As protein: CASSSSDGIGGYTF. The entire variable domain, with the rest obtained from reference TRBV7-9 and TRBJ1-2, is as follows: DTGVSQNPRHKITKRGQNVTFRCDPISEHNRLYWYRQTLGQGPEFLTYFQNEAQLEKSRLLSDRFSAERPKGSFSTLEIQRTEQGDSAMYLCASSSSDGIGGYTFGSGTRLTVV.

This clonotype was observed a few times. The chain uses TRBV28 and TRBJ2-7; the match to TRBD2 covers 9 bases. The V and J ends lost 1 base and 5 bases, in that order; junction bases with no gene match: 12. The CDR3 loop spans 17 amino acids. CDR1 is MDHEN, CDR2 SYDVKM, per germline. The CDR3 DNA reads TGTGCCAGCAGTTTATTTGCGGGCGGGAGGGCCAAGGACGAGCAGTACTTC. Amino acids: CASSLFAGGRAKDEQYF.

The chain uses TRBV6-2 or TRBV6-3 and TRBJ1-5, with D perhaps TRBD1 (6 bases). The V gene lost 6 bases and the J gene lost 2 bases, with 14 bases spanning the gap. Germline assignment: CDR1 MNHEY and CDR2 SVGEGT. The CDR3 sequence is 15 residues long. CDR3 sequence: CASRITGLGNQPQHF. In DNA, the CDR3 is TGTGCCAGCAGGATCACAGGGTTGGGCAATCAGCCCCAGCATTTT.

The sample holds many counts of this clonotype. This sequence joins TRBV7-2 and TRBJ2-1; 7 positions agree with TRBD2. The CDR3 runs to 15 residues. CDR1 and CDR2 (germline): SGHTA, FQGNSA. With 4 bases clipped from V and 0 bases from J, the junction kept 3 bases outside the gene matches. The CDR3 DNA reads TGTGCCAGCAGCTGGGGGGAGGGCTCCTACAATGAGCAGTTCTTC. As protein: CASSWGEGSYNEQFF.

The CDR3 DNA reads TGTGCCAGCACATTGTCTGGGGGGGACAATCAGCCCCAGCATTTT. Its protein is CASTLSGGDNQPQHF. The rearrangement links TRBV6-1 to TRBJ1-5, with TRBD1 as a possible D gene (5 bases). V was clipped by 7 bases and J by 3 bases, with 16 bases between them. CDR3 size: 15 residues. Germline V gene sequence: CDR1 MNHNS, CDR2 SASEGT.

This rearrangement joins TRBV6-5 to TRBJ2-7; TRBD2 aligns across 7 bases. There are 15 residues in the CDR3. Looked up from germline, CDR1 is MNHEY and CDR2 is SVGAGI. V was clipped by 2 bases and J by 6 bases; unmatched bases: 10. DNA of the CDR3: TGTGCCAGCAGTTACACGAGGGAGGGCCTCGGCGAGCAGTACTTC. Encoded protein: CASSYTREGLGEQYF.

This clonotype was observed a few times. V gene TRBV3-1 combines with J gene TRBJ2-1; 11 bases fit TRBD2. This CDR3 is built from 17 residues. CDR1 is LGHDT and CDR2 is YNNKEL in the germline V gene (reference sequence). J was trimmed by 4 bases and V by 4 bases; bases with no gene match: 9. The CDR3 is CASSRMGLAGGYNEQFF. The CDR3 region has the DNA TGTGCCAGCAGCCGAATGGGGCTAGCGGGAGGTTACAATGAGCAGTTCTTC.

This clonotype came up many times. V and J are TRBV12-3 or TRBV12-4 and TRBJ1-1; a possible D gene is TRBD1 (6 bases). The CDR3 extends over 14 amino acids. The ends were cut back, 6 bases at V and 1 base at J, with 12 bases in the middle. As DNA, the CDR3 is TGTGCCAGCAGCAAACAGGGCCAGAACACTGAAGCTTTCTTT. This sequence encodes CASSKQGQNTEAFF.

The chain carries TRBV24-1 and TRBJ2-2, with no clear D. V was clipped by 9 bases and J by 4 bases, with 14 bases between them. There are 14 residues in the CDR3. From germline, CDR1 is KGHDR and CDR2 SFDVKD. CDR3 sequence: CATGALTSTGELFF. The CDR3 bases are TGTGCCACCGGTGCACTAACGAGCACCGGGGAGCTGTTTTTT.

The chain employs TRBV9 and TRBJ2-4, with TRBD1 matching 7 bases. In germline, CDR1 is SGDLS, CDR2 YYNGEE. This CDR3 has 14 residues. The V and J ends lost 0 bases and 13 bases, in that order; junction bases with no gene match: 10. The CDR3 bases are TGTGCCAGCAGCGTAGGGACAGGACCAGGCGGACAGTACTTC. This translates into CASSVGTGPGGQYF.